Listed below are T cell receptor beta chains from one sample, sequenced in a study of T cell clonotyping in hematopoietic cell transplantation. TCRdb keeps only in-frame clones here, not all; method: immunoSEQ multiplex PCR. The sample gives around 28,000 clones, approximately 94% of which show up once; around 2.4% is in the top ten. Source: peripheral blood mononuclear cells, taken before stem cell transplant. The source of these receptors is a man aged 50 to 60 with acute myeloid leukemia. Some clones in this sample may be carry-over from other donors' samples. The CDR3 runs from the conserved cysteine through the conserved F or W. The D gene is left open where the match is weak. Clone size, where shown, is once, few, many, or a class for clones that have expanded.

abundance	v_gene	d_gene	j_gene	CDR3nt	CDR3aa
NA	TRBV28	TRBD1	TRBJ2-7	TGTGCCAGCAGTTTATCACTCGGGTTAGGGACAGCCGCCTACGAGCAGTACTTC	CASSLSLGLGTAAYEQYF
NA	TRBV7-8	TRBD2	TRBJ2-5	TGTGCCAGCAGCCGGCCCAGCGGGGGGGTGGGGGAGACCCAGTACTTC	CASSRPSGGVGETQYF
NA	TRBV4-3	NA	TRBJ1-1	TGCGCCAGCAGCCCTGCCCGGCAGGCGAACACTGAAGCTTTCTTT	CASSPARQANTEAFF
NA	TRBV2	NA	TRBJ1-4	TGTGCCAGCAGTCGGCAAGGGGAAAAACTGTTTTTT	CASSRQGEKLFF
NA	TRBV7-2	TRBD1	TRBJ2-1	TGTGCCAGCAGCTTGTTACCGAAGGGGGCTAATGAGCAGTTCTTC	CASSLLPKGANEQFF
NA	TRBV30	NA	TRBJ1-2	TGTGCCTCCCGTACGCCAGGGGCCGATGGCTACACCTTC	CASRTPGADGYTF
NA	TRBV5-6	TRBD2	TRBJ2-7	TGTGCCAGCAGCTTGGTAGCGGGACTAGAGGAGCAGTACTTC	CASSLVAGLEEQYF
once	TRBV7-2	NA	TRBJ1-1	TGTGCCAGCAGCTTAGATGGAGGGTCCCCCAACACTGAAGCTTTCTTT	CASSLDGGSPNTEAFF
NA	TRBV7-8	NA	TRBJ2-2	TGTGCCAGCAGCTTAGCGCGGGGTTTCACCGGGGAGCTGTTTTTT	CASSLARGFTGELFF
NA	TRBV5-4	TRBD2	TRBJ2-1	TGTGCCAGCAGCTTAGGAGGCGGGGGGGCGGATGAGCAGTTCTTC	CASSLGGGGADEQFF
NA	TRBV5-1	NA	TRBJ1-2	TGCGCCAGCAGCCTGGTGGGGGGGGATGGCTACACCTTC	CASSLVGGDGYTF
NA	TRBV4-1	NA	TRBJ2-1	TGCGCCAGCAGCCGCTTACCCGGGAGCTTCAATGAGCAGTTCTTC	CASSRLPGSFNEQFF
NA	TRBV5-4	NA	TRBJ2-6	TGTGCCAGCAGCGGCAGTATTTCCTCTGGGGCCAACGTCCTGACTTTC	CASSGSISSGANVLTF
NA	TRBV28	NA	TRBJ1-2	TGTGCCAGCAGTTCCACCATGATGGGGGGGGGAAGGAATGGCTACACCTTC	CASSSTMMGGGRNGYTF
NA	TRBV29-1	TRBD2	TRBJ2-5	TGCAGCGTTGGACTCCGGGGAGGGGAGACCCAGTACTTC	CSVGLRGGETQYF
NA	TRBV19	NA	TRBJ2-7	TGTGCCAGTAGTAGGGACGGTTTGACCTACGAGCAGTACTTC	CASSRDGLTYEQYF
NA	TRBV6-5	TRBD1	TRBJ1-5	TGTGCCAGCAGTTACACACAGGGGGCGGATCAGCCCCAGCATTTT	CASSYTQGADQPQHF
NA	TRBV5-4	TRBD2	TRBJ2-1	TGTGCCAGCAGCGATCCATCTAGCGGAAACAATGAGCAGTTCTTC	CASSDPSSGNNEQFF
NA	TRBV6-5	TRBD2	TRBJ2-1	TGTGCCAGCAGTCCCGGACTAGCCTCCTACAATGAGCAGTTCTTC	CASSPGLASYNEQFF
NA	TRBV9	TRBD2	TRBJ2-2	TGTGCCAGCAGCGTAGCCGGTAGCGGGCCGAACACCGGGGAGCTGTTTTTT	CASSVAGSGPNTGELFF
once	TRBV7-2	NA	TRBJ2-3	TGTGCCAGCAGCTTAACTAGGGAGAGTACAGATACGCAGTATTTT	CASSLTRESTDTQYF
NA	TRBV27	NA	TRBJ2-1	TGTGCCAGCAGTTTCGGAAGTAGAGTCGACTACAATGAGCAGTTCTTC	CASSFGSRVDYNEQFF
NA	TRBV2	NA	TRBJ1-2	TGTGCCAGCAGTGCCCAGTTGGGGGGCTTCTATGGCTACACCTTC	CASSAQLGGFYGYTF
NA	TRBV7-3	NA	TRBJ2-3	TGTGCCAGCAGCCCCCAGACAGGAGATACGCAGTATTTT	CASSPQTGDTQYF
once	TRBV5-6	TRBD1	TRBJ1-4	TGTGCCAGCAGCTTGGCCAGGGGGGTTGGCGAAAAACTGTTTTTT	CASSLARGVGEKLFF
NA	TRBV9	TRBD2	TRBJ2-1	TGTGCCAGCAGCGAGCGCGGACTAGCGGGGGCCAATGAGCAGTTCTTC	CASSERGLAGANEQFF
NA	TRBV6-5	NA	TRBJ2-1	TGTGCCAGCAGTTACGTCTACAATGAGCAGTTCTTC	CASSYVYNEQFF
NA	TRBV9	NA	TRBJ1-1	TGTGCCAGCAGCGTTGGTTTCATGAACACTGAAGCTTTCTTT	CASSVGFMNTEAFF
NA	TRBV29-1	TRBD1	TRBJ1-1	TGCAGCGCCCCCGGGACAGGGATGAACACTGAAGCTTTCTTT	CSAPGTGMNTEAFF
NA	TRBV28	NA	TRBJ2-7	TGTGCCAGCAGCCAAACCCCGGGAGTCTACGAGCAGTACTTC	CASSQTPGVYEQYF
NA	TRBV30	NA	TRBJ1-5	TGTGCCTGGAGTCGAAGGAGTGGCAATCAGCCCCAGCATTTT	CAWSRRSGNQPQHF
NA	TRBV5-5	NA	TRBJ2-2	TGTGCCAGCAGGGTTCACACCGGGGAGCTGTTTTTT	CASRVHTGELFF
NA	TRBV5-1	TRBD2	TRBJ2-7	TGCGCCAGCAGCTTGGGACTAGCGGGAGTGGAGACCTACGAGCAGTACTTC	CASSLGLAGVETYEQYF
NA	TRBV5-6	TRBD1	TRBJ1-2	TGTGCCAGCAGCTTGACAGGGGACTATGGCTACACCTTC	CASSLTGDYGYTF
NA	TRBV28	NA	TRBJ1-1	TGTGCCAGCAGTCCGCCGACAAGGGAAGCTTTCTTT	CASSPPTREAFF
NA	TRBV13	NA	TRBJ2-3	TGTGCCAGCAGCTTAGGAGGTGCAGATACGCAGTATTTT	CASSLGGADTQYF
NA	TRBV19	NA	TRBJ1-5	TGTGCCAGTAGTGTCCGGGACCGATTAAATCAGCCCCAGCATTTT	CASSVRDRLNQPQHF
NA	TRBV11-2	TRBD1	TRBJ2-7	TGTGCCAGCAGCGGAGACAGGGGGCCCTACGAGCAGTACTTC	CASSGDRGPYEQYF
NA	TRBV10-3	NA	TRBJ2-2	TGTGCCATCAGTGAGTCGAGGACGAACACCGGGGAGCTGTTTTTT	CAISESRTNTGELFF
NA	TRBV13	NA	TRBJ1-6	TGTGCCAGCAGCTTAATGGGGGGCTGGAGTAATTCACCCCTCCACTTT	CASSLMGGWSNSPLHF
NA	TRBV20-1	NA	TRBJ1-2	TGCAGTGCTAGAGTCCCGGGCTACACCTTC	CSARVPGYTF
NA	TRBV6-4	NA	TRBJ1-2	TGTGCCAGCAGTGACTCGAAGGACGTAACTGTTGGTGGCTACACCTTC	CASSDSKDVTVGGYTF
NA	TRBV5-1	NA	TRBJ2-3	TGCGCCAGCAGCTCGCAAGGGGCAGATACGCAGTATTTT	CASSSQGADTQYF
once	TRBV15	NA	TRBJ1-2	TGTGCCACCAGCACTCCTGGAAGGGATAACTATGGCTACACCTTC	CATSTPGRDNYGYTF